These 27 T cell receptor beta chains were all obtained from the same sample, sequenced in a study of Graves' ophthalmopathy and Graves' hyperthyroidism. The TCR beta CDR3 regions underwent amplification from RNA transcripts. The first-round RT-PCR employed HTBI primers together with the Qiagen OneStep RT-PCR kit. A multiplex PCR was then performed as the second round. TCRdb reprocessed the multiplex PCR reads with MiXCR, giving one entry per CDR3 protein. The top ten clones hold roughly 11% of a sample with around 1,200,000 distinct CDR3 sequences, 35% to 40% of them seen once. The sequenced material came from peripheral blood or thyroid tissue (not recorded which). The receptors stem from an adult man with Graves' hyperthyroidism.

This clonotype was seen a handful of times. The gene calls are TRBV24-1 and TRBJ2-3; no definite D call. V dropped 4 bases and J dropped 2 bases, with 6 bases sitting between them. Germline CDR1 is KGHDR and CDR2 is SFDVKD. This CDR3 is built from 13 residues. The CDR3 nucleotides read TGTGCCACCAGTGACCGGACCACAGATACGCAGTATTTT. As protein: CATSDRTTDTQYF.

The chain combines TRBV19 with TRBJ2-5, with 11 bases that match TRBD1. Germline CDR1 and CDR2: LNHDA and SQIVND (reference sequence). The CDR3 is 16 amino acids. After removal of 6 bases from V and 5 bases from J, the junction contained 11 bases not matched to a gene. The CDR3 loop is CASRPGTGGPMETQYF. The CDR3 DNA reads TGTGCCAGTAGACCTGGGACAGGGGGGCCTATGGAGACCCAGTACTTC.

In its sample, this clonotype was seen many times. The rearrangement links TRBV2 to TRBJ1-5; TRBD1 agrees at 8 bases. Trimming took 6 bases from V and 3 from J; bases not matched to a gene: 10. The CDR3 is made up of 16 amino acids. Per germline, CDR1 SNHLY and CDR2 FYNNEI. The CDR3 DNA reads as TGTGCCAGCAGCTTACAGGGGACAGGTAACAATCAGCCCCAGCATTTT. This sequence encodes CASSLQGTGNNQPQHF.

The rearrangement joins TRBV15 to TRBJ2-3, with D maybe TRBD2 (6 bases). V shed 1 base and J shed 3 bases, with 14 bases lying between them. This CDR3 region has 16 residues. Germline V gives CDR1 LNHNV, CDR2 YYDKDF (reference sequence). The CDR3 bases are TGTGCCACCAGCAGAGCGGTCCTAGCGTCGACAGATACGCAGTATTTT. It specifies CATSRAVLASTDTQYF.

In this sample, this clonotype turned up many times. The chain carries TRBV11-2 and TRBJ2-2; D perhaps matches TRBD2 (6 bases). The CDR3 totals 17 residues. Germline loops: CDR1 SGHAT, CDR2 FQNNGV. V lost 4 bases to trimming and J lost 5 bases, with 20 bases between them. The CDR3 DNA follows: TGTGCCAGCAGCTCACTCGGGCTTCCCGCGGGGACCGGGGAGCTGTTTTTT. Protein: CASSSLGLPAGTGELFF.

This clonotype was detected many times. V and J are TRBV20-1 and TRBJ2-7; the D gene is possibly TRBD1 (6 bases). Between the trimmed V and J ends, which lost 6 bases and 2 bases, there was a span of 17 bases. The germline gives CDR1 DFQATT, CDR2 SNEGSKA (reference sequence). The CDR3 is made up of 14 amino acids. DNA of the CDR3: TGCAGTGCCAGTGACAGGCAACTAACCTACGAGCAGTACTTC. Translation: CSASDRQLTYEQYF.

This clonotype has ten or more counts. V and J are TRBV10-1 and TRBJ1-6; tentatively, D is TRBD1 (5 bases). Germline V CDR1 and CDR2: WNHNN, SYGVQD (reference sequence). This CDR3 spans 13 amino acids. Trimming took off 6 bases at V and 6 bases at J, with 9 bases between the two ends. Written as DNA, the CDR3 is TGCGCCAGCAGGTCGGGGACTAATTCACCCCTCCACTTT. This sequence encodes CASRSGTNSPLHF.

The gene calls are TRBV3-1 and TRBJ1-1, with D unclear. The germline gives CDR1 LGHDT, CDR2 YNNKEL (reference sequence). The CDR3 length is 15 residues. V lost 0 bases to trimming and J lost 6 bases, with 14 bases between them. The CDR3 DNA is TGTGCCAGCAGCCAAGATCACAGTGGGATACCTGAAGCTTTCTTT. Translated, it gives CASSQDHSGIPEAFF.

This clonotype occurred a few times. This chain uses TRBV6-6 with TRBJ1-4; D call uncertain. The CDR3 runs 12 residues. Trimming took 1 base from V and 12 from J, leaving 9 bases between them. The germline V gene encodes CDR1 MNHNY and CDR2 SVGAGI (reference sequence). In DNA, the CDR3 is TGTGCCAGCAGTTACTTAGGTCGAGAACTGTTTTTT. Translated: CASSYLGRELFF.

The chain is built from TRBV29-1 and TRBJ2-5, with D unclear. V lost 6 bases, J lost 0 bases, and 5 bases lay in between. The CDR3 spans 11 residues. Germline V gene lookup returns CDR1 SQVTM and CDR2 ANQGSEA. CDR3 coding DNA: TGCAGCGTGTGGTACCAAGAGACCCAGTACTTC. This encodes CSVWYQETQYF.

The V call is TRBV19, the J call TRBJ1-5; no clear D. CDR1 and CDR2 from the germline V gene are LNHDA and SQIVND (reference sequence). The CDR3 runs to 14 residues. The V and J ends lost 3 bases and 3 bases respectively, with 9 bases between them. This CDR3 reads CASSIGQDNQPQHF. In nucleotides, the CDR3 is TGTGCCAGTAGTATTGGGCAGGACAATCAGCCCCAGCATTTT.

CDR3 nucleotide sequence: TGTGCCAGTAGTATTCAGGGCCAGACCGGGGAGCTGTTTTTT. Protein product: CASSIQGQTGELFF. V usage is TRBV19 and J usage is TRBJ2-2; weak D call: TRBD1 (5 bases). V was pared by 3 bases and J by 5 bases, with 10 bases between. Germline values: CDR1 LNHDA, CDR2 SQIVND (reference sequence). There are 14 residues in the CDR3.

This clonotype appeared many times. The rearrangement uses TRBV6-6 and TRBJ1-5, with TRBD1 matching 9 bases. The germline V gene has CDR1 MNHNY and CDR2 SVGAGI (reference sequence). The V segment lost 6 bases and the J segment 5 bases; nucleotides outside the gene matches: 14. This CDR3 region has 17 residues. CDR3 in DNA: TGTGCCAGCAGCCCGGGACAGGGTCCCTTCCAACATCAGCCCCAGCATTTT. Translated: CASSPGQGPFQHQPQHF.

V gene TRBV10-3 combines with J gene TRBJ2-1; D perhaps matches TRBD1 (5 bases). Between the trimmed V and J ends, which lost 10 bases and 11 bases, there was a span of 15 bases. Germline CDR1 ENHRY, CDR2 SYGVKD. This CDR3 spans 11 amino acids. CDR3: CASKTDTKQFF. In DNA form, the CDR3 reads TGTGCCAGCAAGACGGACACAAAGCAGTTCTTC.

In its sample, this clonotype was seen a few times. The chain employs TRBV12-3 or TRBV12-4 and TRBJ1-1, with unresolved D. The CDR3 loop spans 14 amino acids. Trimming pared 2 bases from V and 5 bases from J, leaving 12 bases between. CDR3 sequence: CASSLSGDKTEAFF. CDR3 bases: TGTGCCAGCAGTTTATCCGGGGATAAGACTGAAGCTTTCTTT.

V gene TRBV6-5 combines with J gene TRBJ1-5; a possible D gene is TRBD1 (6 bases). The V gene lost 10 bases and the J gene lost 4 bases, with 23 bases spanning the gap. The CDR3 is made up of 16 amino acids. Per the germline V gene, CDR1 is MNHEY and CDR2 is SVGAGI. The CDR3 here is CATTGHQERSNQPQHF. The CDR3 nucleotides are TGTGCCACTACGGGACACCAGGAAAGGTCTAATCAGCCCCAGCATTTT.

On this clonotype itself: This may arise from a read error, as a much more abundant clone is one base away. The rearrangement links TRBV12-3 or TRBV12-4 to TRBJ1-2; TRBD1 agrees at 7 bases. With V trimmed by 0 bases and J by 7 bases, 8 bases remained unmatched. The CDR3 length is 15 residues. CDR3 loop: CASSLAIGTVVGYTF. In DNA, the CDR3 is TGTGCCAGCAGTTTAGCAATAGGGACAGTGGTTGGCTACACCTTC.

This clonotype was detected ten times or more. V gene TRBV7-9 combines with J gene TRBJ1-4; TRBD1 might be the D (5 bases). The CDR3 has 14 amino acids. V lost 5 bases, J lost 4 bases, and 11 bases lay in between. Looked up from germline, CDR1 is SEHNR and CDR2 is FQNEAQ (reference sequence). CDR3 sequence: CASSERGGNEKLFF. The CDR3 bases are TGTGCCAGCAGCGAACGCGGGGGTAATGAAAAACTGTTTTTT.

At least ten counts were recorded for this clonotype. The rearrangement uses TRBV7-9 and TRBJ2-7, with 10 bases lining up with TRBD2. The CDR3 sequence is 11 residues long. The germline V gene encodes CDR1 SEHNR and CDR2 FQNEAQ (reference sequence). V was pared by 5 bases and J by 13 bases, with 5 bases of the junction left unmatched. This CDR3 is CASSVGLAIYF. The CDR3 DNA reads as TGTGCCAGCAGCGTGGGACTAGCGATCTACTTC. Drawing the rest from reference TRBV7-9 and TRBJ2-7, the complete variable domain is DTGVSQNPRHKITKRGQNVTFRCDPISEHNRLYWYRQTLGQGPEFLTYFQNEAQLEKSRLLSDRFSAERPKGSFSTLEIQRTEQGDSAMYLCASSVGLAIYFGPGTRLTVT.

A few counts support this clonotype. This sequence may be a read error, since a much larger clone differs from it by one base. The V gene is TRBV2, the J gene TRBJ1-5; D gene uncertain. The CDR3 totals 12 residues. Trimming left V 3 bases short and J 6 bases short, with 6 bases between. CDR1 is SNHLY, CDR2 FYNNEI, per germline. The CDR3 spells CASSDVGQPQHF. In nucleotides, the CDR3 is TGTGCCAGCAGTGATGTGGGTCAGCCCCAGCATTTT.

In this sample, this clonotype turned up many times. The chain is built from TRBV4-2 and TRBJ2-5; the match to TRBD2 covers 11 bases. With 0 bases clipped from V and 7 bases from J, the junction kept 13 bases outside the gene matches. From germline, CDR1 is LGHNA and CDR2 YNFKEQ. The CDR3 runs 18 residues. The chain's CDR3 is CASSQDLGLAGGIGTQYF. CDR3 DNA sequence: TGTGCCAGCAGCCAAGATCTAGGGCTAGCGGGAGGCATCGGGACCCAGTACTTC.

This clonotype was seen ten or more times. The V gene is TRBV19, the J gene TRBJ1-2; D uncertain. From germline, CDR1 is LNHDA and CDR2 SQIVND (reference sequence). V shed 6 bases and J shed 2 bases, with 19 bases lying between them. This CDR3 contains 16 residues. The DNA for the CDR3 is TGTGCCAGTAGACCAACCGCTGCGGGCGGAAACTATGGCTACACCTTC. Residues: CASRPTAAGGNYGYTF.

V gene TRBV15 combines with J gene TRBJ1-2; TRBD1 agrees at 8 bases. The germline V gene encodes CDR1 LNHNV and CDR2 YYDKDF (reference sequence). V dropped 0 bases and J dropped 12; count of bases not matched to a gene: 18. The CDR3 extends over 17 amino acids. CDR3: CATSRDRSVGQDPKDTF. The CDR3 nucleotides are TGTGCCACCAGCAGAGATCGCAGCGTGGGACAGGACCCGAAGGACACCTTC.

The chain's CDR3 is CASSSGIQMEAQYF. The CDR3 bases are TGTGCCAGCAGCTCGGGGATCCAGATGGAGGCCCAGTACTTC. The rearrangement joins TRBV7-2 to TRBJ2-5, with D perhaps matching TRBD2 (5 bases). The CDR3 runs 14 residues. Germline V gene sequence: CDR1 SGHTA, CDR2 FQGNSA. V lost 4 bases to trimming and J lost 9 bases, with 18 bases between them.

This clonotype was counted only a few times. The V gene is TRBV6-2 or TRBV6-3, the J gene TRBJ2-5; D might be TRBD2 (6 bases). Trimming left V 5 bases short and J 0 bases short, with 10 bases between. CDR3 length: 14 amino acids. The germline V gene encodes CDR1 MNHEY and CDR2 SVGEGT. The CDR3 spells CASSEGTHQETQYF. CDR3 nucleotides: TGTGCCAGCAGTGAAGGGACTCACCAAGAGACCCAGTACTTC.

The chain carries TRBV28 and TRBJ1-2; D unclear. The CDR3 consists of 11 residues. The germline V and J ends were trimmed by 5 bases and 6 bases, with 7 bases remaining between them. Looked up from germline, CDR1 is MDHEN and CDR2 is SYDVKM. The CDR3 DNA sequence: TGTGCCAGCAGTCTAATCAATGGCTACACCTTC. Translation: CASSLINGYTF.

There are a few counts of this clonotype. The V and J genes are TRBV12-3 or TRBV12-4 and TRBJ2-2; 7 nucleotides agree with TRBD1. The CDR3 runs to 14 residues. The V gene end was trimmed by 8 bases and the J gene end by 4 bases; junction bases not matched to a gene: 7. The CDR3 region has the DNA TGTGCCAGCCGACAACAGGGGCCCACCGGGGAGCTGTTTTTT. Its translation is CASRQQGPTGELFF.